This TCR beta chain was captured in a study of cytomegalovirus exposure and HLA in healthy donors. Germline lookup yields CDR1 SGHAT and CDR2 FQNNGV. This CDR3 is 17 amino acids long. Trimming cost V 8 bases and J 2 bases; bases outside gene matches: 16. Details on this clone: Its antigen is unknown.

Study-wide points: A cluster of highly shared sequence variants was likely a sequencing artifact. Per a prior analysis, the majority of TCR beta V segments were productive roughly 87% or roughly 30% of the time.

Amplification used 60 Vbeta primers and 13 Jbeta primers. Profiling relied on immunoSEQ multiplex PCR, and the TCRdb table lists in-frame clones only, not all of them. The sample includes approximately 170,000 clones, more than 80% of them seen just once. The sequenced sample consisted of PBMCs. The rearrangement joins TRBV11-2 to TRBJ2-7; 9 bases match TRBD1. The clonotype was recovered from a male donor in good health and CMV-seronegative. The CDR3 DNA reads TGTGCCAGCCTAGGAGGGACAGGGCCCTCAGGGGCCTACGAGCAGTACTTC. This translates into CASLGGTGPSGAYEQYF.